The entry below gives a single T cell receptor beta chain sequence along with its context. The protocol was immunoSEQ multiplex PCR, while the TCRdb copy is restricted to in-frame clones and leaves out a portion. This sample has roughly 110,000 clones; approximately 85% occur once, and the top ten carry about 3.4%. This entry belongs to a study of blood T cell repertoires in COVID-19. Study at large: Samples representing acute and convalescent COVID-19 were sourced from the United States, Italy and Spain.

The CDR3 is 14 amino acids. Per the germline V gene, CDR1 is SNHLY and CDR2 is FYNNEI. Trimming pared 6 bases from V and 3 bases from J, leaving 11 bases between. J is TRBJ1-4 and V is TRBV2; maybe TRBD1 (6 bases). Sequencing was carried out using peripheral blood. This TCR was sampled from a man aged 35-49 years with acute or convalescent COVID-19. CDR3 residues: CASRMDSSNEKLFF. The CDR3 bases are TGTGCCAGCAGAATGGACAGCTCTAATGAAAAACTGTTTTTT.